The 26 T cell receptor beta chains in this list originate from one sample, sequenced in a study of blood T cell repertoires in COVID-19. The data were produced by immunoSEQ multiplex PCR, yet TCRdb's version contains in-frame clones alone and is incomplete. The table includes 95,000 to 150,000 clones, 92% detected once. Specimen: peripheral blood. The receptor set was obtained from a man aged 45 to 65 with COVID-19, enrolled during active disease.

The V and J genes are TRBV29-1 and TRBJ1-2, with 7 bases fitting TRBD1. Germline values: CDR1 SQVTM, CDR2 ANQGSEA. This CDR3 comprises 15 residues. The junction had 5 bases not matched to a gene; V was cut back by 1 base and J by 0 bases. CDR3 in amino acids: CSVEATGTANYGYTF. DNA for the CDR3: TGCAGCGTTGAAGCAACCGGGACAGCTAACTATGGCTACACCTTC. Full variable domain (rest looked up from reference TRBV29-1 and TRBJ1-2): SAVISQKPSRDICQRGTSLTIQCQVDSQVTMMFWYRQQPGQSLTLIATANQGSEATYESGFVIDKFPISRPNLTFSTLTVSNMSPEDSSIYLCSVEATGTANYGYTFGSGTRLTVV.

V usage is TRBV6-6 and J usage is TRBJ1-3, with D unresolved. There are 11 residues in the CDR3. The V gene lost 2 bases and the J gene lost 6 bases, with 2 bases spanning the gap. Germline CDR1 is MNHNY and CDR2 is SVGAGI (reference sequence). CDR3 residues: CASSYQNTIYF. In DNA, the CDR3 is TGTGCCAGCAGTTACCAAAACACCATATATTTT.

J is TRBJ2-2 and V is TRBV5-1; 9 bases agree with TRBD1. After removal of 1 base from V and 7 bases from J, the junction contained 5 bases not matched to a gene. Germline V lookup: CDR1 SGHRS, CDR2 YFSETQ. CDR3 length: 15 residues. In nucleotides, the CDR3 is TGCGCCAGCAGCTTGAAACAGGGGGCGTTCGGGGAGCTGTTTTTT. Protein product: CASSLKQGAFGELFF.

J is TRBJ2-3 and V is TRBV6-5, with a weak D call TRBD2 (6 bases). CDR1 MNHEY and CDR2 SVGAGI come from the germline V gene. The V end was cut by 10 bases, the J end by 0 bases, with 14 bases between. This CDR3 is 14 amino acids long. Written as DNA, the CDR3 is TGTGCCAACCGCAGCGGAGGGAGCACAGATACGCAGTATTTT. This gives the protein CANRSGGSTDTQYF.

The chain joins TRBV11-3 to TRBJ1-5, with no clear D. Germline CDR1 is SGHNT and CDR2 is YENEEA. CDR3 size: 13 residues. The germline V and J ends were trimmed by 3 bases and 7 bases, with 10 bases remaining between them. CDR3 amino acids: CASSFRLEQPQHF. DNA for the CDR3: TGTGCCAGCAGCTTTAGACTTGAGCAGCCCCAGCATTTT. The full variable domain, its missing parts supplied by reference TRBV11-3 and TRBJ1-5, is EAGVVQSPRYKIIEKKQPVAFWCNPISGHNTLYWYLQNLGQGPELLIRYENEEAVDDSQLPKDRFSAERLKGVDSTLKIQPAELGDSAVYLCASSFRLEQPQHFGDGTRLSIL.

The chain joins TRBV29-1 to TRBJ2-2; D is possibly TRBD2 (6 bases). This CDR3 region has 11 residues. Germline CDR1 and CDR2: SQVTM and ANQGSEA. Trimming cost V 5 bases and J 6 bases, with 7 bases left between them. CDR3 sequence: CSVWEAGELFF. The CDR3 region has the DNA TGCAGCGTTTGGGAGGCCGGGGAGCTGTTTTTT.

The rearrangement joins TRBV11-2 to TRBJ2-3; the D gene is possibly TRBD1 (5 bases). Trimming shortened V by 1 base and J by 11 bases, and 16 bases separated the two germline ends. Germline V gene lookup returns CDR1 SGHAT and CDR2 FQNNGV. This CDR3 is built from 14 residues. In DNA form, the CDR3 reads TGTGCCAGCAGCTTAGCTTTGGCCTCTCAGGGGCAGTATTTT. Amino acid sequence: CASSLALASQGQYF.

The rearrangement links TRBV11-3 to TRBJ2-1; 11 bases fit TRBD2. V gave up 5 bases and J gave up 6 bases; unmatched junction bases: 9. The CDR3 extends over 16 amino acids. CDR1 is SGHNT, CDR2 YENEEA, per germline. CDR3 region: CASSLQGLAGGNEQFF. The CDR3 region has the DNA TGTGCCAGCAGCCTCCAGGGGCTAGCGGGAGGCAATGAGCAGTTCTTC.

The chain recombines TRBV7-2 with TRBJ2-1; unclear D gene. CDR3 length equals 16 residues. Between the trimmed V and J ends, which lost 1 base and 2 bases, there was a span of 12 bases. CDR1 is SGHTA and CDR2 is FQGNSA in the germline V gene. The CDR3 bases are TGTGCCAGCAGCTTAGGCGGCGGCGGTCCCTACAATGAGCAGTTCTTC. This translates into CASSLGGGGPYNEQFF.

CDR3 nucleotides: TGTGCCTCCCTCGGGGGACAGGGGGCCGGGGAGCTGTTTTTT. Amino acid sequence: CASLGGQGAGELFF. This rearrangement joins TRBV28 to TRBJ2-2; 11 bases match TRBD1. The germline gives CDR1 MDHEN, CDR2 SYDVKM. The V segment lost 11 bases and the J segment 6 bases; nucleotides outside the gene matches: 8. The CDR3 is made up of 14 amino acids.

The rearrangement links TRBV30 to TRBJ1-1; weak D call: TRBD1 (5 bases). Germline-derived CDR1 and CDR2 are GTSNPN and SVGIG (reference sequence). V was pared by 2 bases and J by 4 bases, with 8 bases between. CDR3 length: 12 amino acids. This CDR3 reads CAWSQGGTEAFF. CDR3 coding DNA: TGTGCCTGGAGTCAGGGTGGCACTGAAGCTTTCTTT.

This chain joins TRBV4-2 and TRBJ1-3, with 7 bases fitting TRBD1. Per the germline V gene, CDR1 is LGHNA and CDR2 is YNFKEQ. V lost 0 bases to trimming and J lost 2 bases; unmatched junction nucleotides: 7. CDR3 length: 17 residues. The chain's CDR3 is CASSQEGTGAPGNTIYF. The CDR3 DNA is TGTGCCAGCAGCCAAGAGGGAACAGGGGCGCCTGGAAACACCATATATTTT.

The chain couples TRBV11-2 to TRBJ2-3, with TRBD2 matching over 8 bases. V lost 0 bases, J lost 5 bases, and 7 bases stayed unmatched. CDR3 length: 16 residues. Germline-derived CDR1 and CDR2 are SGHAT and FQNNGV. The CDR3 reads CASSLEYSGRGDTQYF. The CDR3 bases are TGTGCCAGCAGCTTAGAGTACAGCGGGAGAGGAGATACGCAGTATTTT.

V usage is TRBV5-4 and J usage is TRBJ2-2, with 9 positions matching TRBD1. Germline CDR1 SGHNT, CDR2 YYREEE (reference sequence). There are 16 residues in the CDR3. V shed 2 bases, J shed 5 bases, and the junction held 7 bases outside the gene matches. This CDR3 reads CASSFLDRGGTGELFF. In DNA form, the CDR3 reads TGTGCCAGCAGCTTTTTGGACAGGGGAGGGACCGGGGAGCTGTTTTTT.

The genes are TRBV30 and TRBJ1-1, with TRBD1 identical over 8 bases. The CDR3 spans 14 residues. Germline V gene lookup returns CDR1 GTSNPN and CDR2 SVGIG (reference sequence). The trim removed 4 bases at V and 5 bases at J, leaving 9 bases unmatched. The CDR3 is CAWKGTGQGTEAFF. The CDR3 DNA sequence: TGTGCCTGGAAAGGGACAGGCCAAGGGACTGAAGCTTTCTTT.

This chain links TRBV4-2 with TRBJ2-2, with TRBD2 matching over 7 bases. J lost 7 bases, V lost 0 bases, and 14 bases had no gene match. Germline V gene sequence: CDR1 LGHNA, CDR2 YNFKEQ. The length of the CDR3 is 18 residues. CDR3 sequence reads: CASSQDFRGSQLIGELFF. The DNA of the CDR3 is TGTGCCAGCAGCCAAGATTTCCGCGGGAGTCAATTGATCGGGGAGCTGTTTTTT.

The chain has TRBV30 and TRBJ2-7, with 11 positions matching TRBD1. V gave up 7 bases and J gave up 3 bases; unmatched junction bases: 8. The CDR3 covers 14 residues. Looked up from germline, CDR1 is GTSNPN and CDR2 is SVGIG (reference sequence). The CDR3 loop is CASSRDRGIYEQYF. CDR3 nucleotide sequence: TGTGCCTCATCTCGGGACAGGGGGATCTACGAGCAGTACTTC.

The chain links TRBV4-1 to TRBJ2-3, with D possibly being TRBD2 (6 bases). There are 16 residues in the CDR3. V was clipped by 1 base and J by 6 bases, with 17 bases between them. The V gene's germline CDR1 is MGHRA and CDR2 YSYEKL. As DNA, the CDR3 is TGCGCCAGCAGCCAAGGACGGGACTTTAATCGGGATACGCAGTATTTT. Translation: CASSQGRDFNRDTQYF.

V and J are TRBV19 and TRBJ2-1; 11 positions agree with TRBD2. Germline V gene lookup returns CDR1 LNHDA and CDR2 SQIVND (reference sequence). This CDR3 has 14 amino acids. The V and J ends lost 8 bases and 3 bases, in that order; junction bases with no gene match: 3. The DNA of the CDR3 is TGTGCCAGTCAGCTAGCGGGAGGCTACAATGAGCAGTTCTTC. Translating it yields CASQLAGGYNEQFF.

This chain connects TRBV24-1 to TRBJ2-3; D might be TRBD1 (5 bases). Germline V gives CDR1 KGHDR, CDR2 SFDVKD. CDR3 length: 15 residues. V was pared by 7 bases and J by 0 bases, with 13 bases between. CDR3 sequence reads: CATSGQGSSTDTQYF. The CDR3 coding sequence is TGTGCCACCAGCGGGCAGGGATCTAGCACAGATACGCAGTATTTT.

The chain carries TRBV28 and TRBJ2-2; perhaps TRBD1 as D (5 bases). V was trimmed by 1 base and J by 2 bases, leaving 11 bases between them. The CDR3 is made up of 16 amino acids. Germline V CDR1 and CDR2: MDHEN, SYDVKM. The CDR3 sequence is CASSLLGASNTGELFF. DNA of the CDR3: TGTGCCAGCAGTTTATTAGGGGCCAGTAACACCGGGGAGCTGTTTTTT.

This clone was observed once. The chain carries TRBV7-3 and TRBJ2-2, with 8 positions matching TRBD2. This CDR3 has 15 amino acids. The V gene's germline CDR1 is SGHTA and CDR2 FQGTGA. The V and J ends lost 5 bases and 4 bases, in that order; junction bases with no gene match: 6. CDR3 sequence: CASSPLSGSTGELFF. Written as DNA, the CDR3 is TGTGCCAGCAGCCCCCTCAGCGGGAGCACCGGGGAGCTGTTTTTT.

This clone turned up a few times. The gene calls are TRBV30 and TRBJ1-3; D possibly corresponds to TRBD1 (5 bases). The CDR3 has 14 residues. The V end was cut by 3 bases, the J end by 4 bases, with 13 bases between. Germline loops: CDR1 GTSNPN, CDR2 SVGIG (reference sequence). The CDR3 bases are TGTGCCTGGAGACCGGGGGGTCCCGGAAACACCATATATTTT. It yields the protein CAWRPGGPGNTIYF.

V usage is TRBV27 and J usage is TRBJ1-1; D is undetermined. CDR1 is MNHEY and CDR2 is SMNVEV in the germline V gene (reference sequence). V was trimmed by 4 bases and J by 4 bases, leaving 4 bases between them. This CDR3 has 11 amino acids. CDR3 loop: CASSSGTEAFF. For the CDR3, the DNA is TGTGCCAGCAGTTCGGGCACTGAAGCTTTCTTT.

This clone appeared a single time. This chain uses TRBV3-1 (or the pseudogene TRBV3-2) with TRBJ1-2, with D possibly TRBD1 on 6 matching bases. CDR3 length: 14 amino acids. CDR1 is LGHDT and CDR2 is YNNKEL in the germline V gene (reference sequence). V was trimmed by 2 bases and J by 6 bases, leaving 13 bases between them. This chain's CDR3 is CASSQRTAYDGYTF. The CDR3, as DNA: TGTGCCAGCAGCCAACGGACAGCGTACGATGGCTACACCTTC.

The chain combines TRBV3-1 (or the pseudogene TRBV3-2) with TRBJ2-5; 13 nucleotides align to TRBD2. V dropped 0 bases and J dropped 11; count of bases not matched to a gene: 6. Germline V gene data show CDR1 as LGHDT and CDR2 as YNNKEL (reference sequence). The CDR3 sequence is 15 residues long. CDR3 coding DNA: TGTGCCAGCAGCCAAGATCGCGGACTAGCGGGAGCTCAGTACTTC. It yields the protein CASSQDRGLAGAQYF.